This paragraph covers one T cell receptor beta chain sequence. A sample-barcoded 5' primer and a J-beta primer mix were used in a second PCR of roughly 6 to 11 cycles. Using its own MiXCR run on the 5' RACE reads, TCRdb lists one record per CDR3 protein. The table has hundreds of thousands of distinct CDR3 sequences, more than 45% seen once. The data were obtained in a study of blood T cells in healthy people across ages. The TCR comes from a man aged 30 to 39 in good health. The sequencing sample was made of blood.

CDR3: CASSVTGSTDTQYF. The CDR3 nucleotides read TGTGCCAGCAGCGTGACAGGGAGCACAGATACGCAGTATTTT. J is TRBJ2-3 and V is TRBV9; TRBD1 agrees at 7 bases. CDR1 is SGDLS and CDR2 is YYNGEE in the germline V gene. The CDR3 consists of 14 residues. Losses at the gene ends were 2 bases for V and 0 bases for J; bases not matched to a gene: 0.